What follows are 4 T cell receptor beta chains derived from one specimen sequenced in a study of blood T cell repertoires in COVID-19. Clones were read by immunoSEQ multiplex PCR, and TCRdb kept only the in-frame ones, dropping some. The sample carries 140,000 to 150,000 clones, about four fifths recorded once. What was sequenced was peripheral blood. The receptors derive from a human donor in a cohort sampled during active COVID-19.

The chain couples TRBV12-5 to TRBJ1-1; maybe TRBD1 (5 bases). The germline V and J ends were trimmed by 4 bases and 4 bases, with 7 bases remaining between them. CDR3 length: 12 residues. In germline, CDR1 is LGHNT, CDR2 FRNRAP. Here the CDR3 reads CASGSDTTEAFF. The CDR3 region has the DNA TGTGCTAGTGGTTCGGACACCACTGAAGCTTTCTTT. Together with reference TRBV12-5 and TRBJ1-1, the CDR3 gives the full variable domain: DARVTQTPRHKVTEMGQEVTMRCQPILGHNTVFWYRQTMMQGLELLAYFRNRAPLDDSGMPKDRFSAEMPDATLATLKIQPSEPRDSAVYFCASGSDTTEAFFGQGTRLTVV.

The genes are TRBV11-2 and TRBJ2-7, with 9 bases fitting TRBD2. This CDR3 has 17 residues. Trimming at V came to 5 bases and at J to 0 bases, leaving 11 bases not matched to a gene. The germline CDR1 and CDR2 sequences are SGHAT and FQNNGV. The CDR3 nucleotides are TGTGCCAGCAGCATTCGTCTAGCGGGACGGAGCTCCTACGAGCAGTACTTC. This encodes CASSIRLAGRSSYEQYF.

This rearrangement joins TRBV9 to TRBJ2-1, with D maybe TRBD1 (5 bases). The CDR3 loop spans 17 amino acids. Germline V lookup: CDR1 SGDLS, CDR2 YYNGEE. The V end lost 0 bases, the J end lost 7 bases, and 20 bases lay between the germline ends. The CDR3 DNA is TGTGCCAGCAGCGTAGCATTGGGGCAGGGTGTGAGAAATGAGCAGTTCTTC. As protein: CASSVALGQGVRNEQFF.

The chain couples TRBV29-1 to TRBJ2-3; D is perhaps TRBD1 (6 bases). Germline V lookup: CDR1 SQVTM, CDR2 ANQGSEA. The CDR3 spans 12 residues. With 5 bases removed from V and 4 bases from J, the gap between germline ends came to 10 bases. The CDR3 region has the DNA TGCAGCGTTCGGGACATATCAGATACGCAGTATTTT. Protein product: CSVRDISDTQYF.